These T cell receptor beta chains were read from a single sample in a study of Graves' ophthalmopathy and Graves' hyperthyroidism. From the multiplex PCR reads, TCRdb called clonotypes with MiXCR, one entry per CDR3 protein. The sample consists of 240,000 or so distinct CDR3 sequences, roughly 50% of them appearing once. The specimen sequenced was peripheral blood. Source of these receptors: an adult man with Graves' ophthalmopathy. Each CDR3 is given with its conserved first and last residue. The order of the fields is V gene, D gene, CDR3 protein. The D gene is left open where the match is weak.

>TRBV5-5|TRBD1
CASSLPGQGEETQYF
>TRBV29-1|.
CSVGPSTYVLTF
>TRBV7-9|TRBD1
CASSSLQGGGYGYTF
>TRBV5-1|.
CASSLSTTGGYTF
>TRBV10-3|.
CASRWEDNYGYTF
>TRBV6-5|.
CASSQGVGEQYF
>TRBV29-1|TRBD1
CSVDETGELTEAFF
>TRBV2|.
CASSERAGPRATRDEKLFF
>TRBV10-2|.
CASSEPPLAEAFF
>TRBV12-3/TRBV12-4|TRBD2
CASSPDLLAGVETQYF
>TRBV29-1|.
CSVDPGYTF
>TRBV20-1|.
CSASTGSGQPQHF
>TRBV6-5|.
CASSTAYTEAFF
>TRBV15|.
CATSSQGNTAVEAFF
>TRBV29-1|TRBD1
CSVEGGQGYEQYF
>TRBV28|.
CASSPRDRHQETQYF
>TRBV7-2|.
CASSLVLGTSQGTQYF
>TRBV5-4|.
CASSSRGTLHF
>TRBV29-1|.
CSVSGNYGYTF
>TRBV24-1|TRBD2
CATSDSRPERGEYTGELFF
>TRBV5-4|.
CASSPDIVGAEAFF
>TRBV14|.
CASSQVLYTEAFF
>TRBV6-5|.
CASSYPAGSNQPQHF
>TRBV5-1|.
CASSLEAGYLYEQYF
>TRBV9|.
CASSVGQTVQETQYF
>TRBV5-1|.
CASSAGEANEKLFF
>TRBV4-2|.
CASSRGRNTQYF
>TRBV20-1|.
CSAVLLNEKLFF
>TRBV20-1|.
CSAREGVSATNEKLFF
>TRBV2|TRBD1
CASSERTGHTGELFF
>TRBV20-1|.
CSASTRRDQETQYF
>TRBV19|TRBD1
CASSIGRKDRGRNEQYF
>TRBV29-1|TRBD2
CSSRPGLPGETQYF
>TRBV24-1|.
CATNQGTDTQYF
>TRBV7-2|TRBD1
CASSLRAGGNQPQHF
>TRBV20-1|.
CSARGPVGEQHF
>TRBV24-1|.
CATSDPFPGRPQHF
>TRBV28|.
CASSLNRVGNTEAFF
>TRBV7-8|.
CASSLAVGQETQYF
>TRBV20-1|TRBD1
CSAYRDRVQETQYF
>TRBV19|.
CASSQWTANTEAFF